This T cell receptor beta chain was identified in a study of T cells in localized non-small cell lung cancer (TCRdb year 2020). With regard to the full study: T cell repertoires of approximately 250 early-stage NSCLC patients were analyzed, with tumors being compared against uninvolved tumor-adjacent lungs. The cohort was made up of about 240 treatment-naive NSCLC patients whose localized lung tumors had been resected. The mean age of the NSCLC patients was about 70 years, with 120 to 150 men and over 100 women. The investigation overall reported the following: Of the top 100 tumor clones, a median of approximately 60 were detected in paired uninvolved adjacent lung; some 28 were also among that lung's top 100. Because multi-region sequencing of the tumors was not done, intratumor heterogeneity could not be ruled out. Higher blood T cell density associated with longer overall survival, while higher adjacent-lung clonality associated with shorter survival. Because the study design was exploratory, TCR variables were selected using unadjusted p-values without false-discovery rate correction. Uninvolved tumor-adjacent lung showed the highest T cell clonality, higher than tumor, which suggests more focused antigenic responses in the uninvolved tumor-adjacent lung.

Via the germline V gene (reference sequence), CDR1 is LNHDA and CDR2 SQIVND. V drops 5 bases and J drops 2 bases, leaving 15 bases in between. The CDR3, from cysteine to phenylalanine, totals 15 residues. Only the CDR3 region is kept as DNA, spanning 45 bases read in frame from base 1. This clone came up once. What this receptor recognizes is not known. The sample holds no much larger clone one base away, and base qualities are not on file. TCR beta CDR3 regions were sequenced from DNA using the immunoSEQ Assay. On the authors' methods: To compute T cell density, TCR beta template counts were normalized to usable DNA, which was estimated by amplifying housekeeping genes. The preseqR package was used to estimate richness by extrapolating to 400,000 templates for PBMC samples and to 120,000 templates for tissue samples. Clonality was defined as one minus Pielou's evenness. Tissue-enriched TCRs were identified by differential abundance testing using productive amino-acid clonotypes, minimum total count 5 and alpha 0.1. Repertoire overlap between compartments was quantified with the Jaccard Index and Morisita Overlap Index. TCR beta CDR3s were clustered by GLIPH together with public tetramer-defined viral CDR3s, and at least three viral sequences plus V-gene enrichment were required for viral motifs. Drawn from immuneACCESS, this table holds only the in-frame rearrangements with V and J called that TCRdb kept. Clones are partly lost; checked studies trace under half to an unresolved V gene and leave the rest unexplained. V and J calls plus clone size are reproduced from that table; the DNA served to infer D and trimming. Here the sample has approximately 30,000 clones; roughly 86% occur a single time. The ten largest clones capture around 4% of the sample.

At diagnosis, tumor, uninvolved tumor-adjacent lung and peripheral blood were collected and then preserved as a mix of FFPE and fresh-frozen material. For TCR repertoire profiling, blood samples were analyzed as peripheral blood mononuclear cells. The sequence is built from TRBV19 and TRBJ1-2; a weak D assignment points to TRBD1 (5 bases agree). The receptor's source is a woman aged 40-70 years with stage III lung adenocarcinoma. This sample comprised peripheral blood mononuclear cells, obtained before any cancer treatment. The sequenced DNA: TGTGCCAGTAGTTGGCAGCGGGGGAGCAACTATGGCTACACCTTC. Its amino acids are CASSWQRGSNYGYTF. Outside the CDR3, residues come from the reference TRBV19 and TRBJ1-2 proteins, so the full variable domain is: DGGITQSPKYLFRKEGQNVTLSCEQNLNHDAMYWYRQDPGQGLRLIYYSQIVNDFQKGDIAEGYSVSREKKESFPLTVTSAQKNPTAFYLCASSWQRGSNYGYTFGSGTRLTVV.